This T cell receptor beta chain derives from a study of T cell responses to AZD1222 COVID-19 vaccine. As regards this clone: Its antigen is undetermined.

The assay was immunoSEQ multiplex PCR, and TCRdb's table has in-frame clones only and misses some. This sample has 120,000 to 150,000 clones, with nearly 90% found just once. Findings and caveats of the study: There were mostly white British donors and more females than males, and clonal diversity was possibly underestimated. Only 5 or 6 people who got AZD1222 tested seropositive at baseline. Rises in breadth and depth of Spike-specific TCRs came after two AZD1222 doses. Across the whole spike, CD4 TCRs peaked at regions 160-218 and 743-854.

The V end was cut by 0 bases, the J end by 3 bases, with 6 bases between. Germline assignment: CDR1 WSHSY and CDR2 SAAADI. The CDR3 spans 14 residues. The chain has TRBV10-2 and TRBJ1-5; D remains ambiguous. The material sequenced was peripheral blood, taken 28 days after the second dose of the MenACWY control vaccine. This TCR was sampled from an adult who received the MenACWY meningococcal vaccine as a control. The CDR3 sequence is CASSESGLNQPQHF. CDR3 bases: TGCGCCAGCAGTGAGTCAGGGCTCAATCAGCCCCAGCATTTT.